A single sample is the source of the 23 T cell receptor beta chains below, sequenced in a study of cytomegalovirus exposure and HLA in healthy donors. The assay was immunoSEQ multiplex PCR, and TCRdb's table has in-frame clones only and misses some. The sample includes 250,000 to 400,000 clones, 88% of them seen just once. Specimen: PBMCs. The receptors originated from a man aged 25-40 years in good health and CMV-seronegative.

V gene TRBV10-2 combines with J gene TRBJ2-1; 11 bases line up with TRBD2. J gave up 3 bases and V 5 bases, and 6 bases lay outside the gene matches. The CDR3 is made up of 16 amino acids. CDR1 is WSHSY and CDR2 is SAAADI in the germline V gene. The CDR3 DNA is TGCGCCAGCAGTTTAGCGGGGGGGCCGGGCTACAATGAGCAGTTCTTC. It yields the protein CASSLAGGPGYNEQFF.

This clone has only one observation. This chain joins TRBV23-1 and TRBJ1-4; D is unresolved. TRBV23-1 has ORF status, its function being uncertain. This CDR3 region has 18 residues. Trimming stripped 2 bases from V and 5 bases from J, with 21 bases between. The CDR3 DNA follows: TGCGCCAGCAGTCAACCTCTCTCCGAGGGCTATCGGAATGAAAAACTGTTTTTT. Protein product: CASSQPLSEGYRNEKLFF.

This chain joins TRBV7-5 and TRBJ2-6; the DNA was not used to check the table's D call, TRBD1. TRBV7-5 is marked as a pseudogene. The CDR3 totals 17 residues. CDR3 region: CARSLKQGQPGANVLTF. For the CDR3, the DNA is TGTGCCAGAAGCCTAAAACAGGGACAGCCTGGGGCCAACGTCCTGACTTTC.

V and J are TRBV11-2 and TRBJ2-2, with TRBD2 matching over 9 bases. In germline, CDR1 is SGHAT, CDR2 FQNNGV. Trimming removed 1 base from V and 0 bases from J; junction bases left unmatched: 9. The length of the CDR3 is 19 residues. The CDR3 here is CASSLVHFSGGSNTGELFF. CDR3 nucleotides: TGTGCCAGCAGCTTAGTTCATTTCAGCGGGGGGTCGAACACCGGGGAGCTGTTTTTT.

The chain is built from TRBV5-1 and TRBJ1-2; weak D call: TRBD1 (6 bases). CDR3 size: 14 residues. The V gene lost 1 base and the J gene lost 6 bases, with 13 bases spanning the gap. In germline, CDR1 is SGHRS, CDR2 YFSETQ. Here the CDR3 reads CASSLLRSGDGYTF. Here the CDR3 DNA reads TGCGCCAGCAGCTTGCTCAGGTCAGGGGATGGCTACACCTTC.

CDR3 in DNA: TGCGCCAGCAGCACCGACACAATTCAAGCCTACGAGCAGTACTTC. Its protein is CASSTDTIQAYEQYF. The rearrangement joins TRBV5-1 to TRBJ2-7; D remains unclear. This CDR3 has 15 residues. Germline CDR1 and CDR2: SGHRS and YFSETQ. V shed 4 bases and J shed 2 bases, with 16 bases lying between them. Full variable domain (outside the CDR3, taken from reference TRBV5-1 and TRBJ2-7): KAGVTQTPRYLIKTRGQQVTLSCSPISGHRSVSWYQQTPGQGLQFLFEYFSETQRNKGNFPGRFSGRQFSNSRSEMNVSTLELGDSALYLCASSTDTIQAYEQYFGPGTRLTVT.

This clone has only a few counts. The chain links TRBV19 to TRBJ2-2; a weak D match, TRBD2 (5 bases). This CDR3 is 16 amino acids long. Per germline, CDR1 LNHDA and CDR2 SQIVND (reference sequence). Trimming removed 3 bases from V and 0 bases from J, with 11 bases in between. Written as DNA, the CDR3 is TGTGCCAGTAGTATTTACCGGGGAACGAACACCGGGGAGCTGTTTTTT. It yields the protein CASSIYRGTNTGELFF.

The V gene is TRBV5-8, the J gene TRBJ2-7, with TRBD2 matching over 8 bases. Germline V lookup: CDR1 SGHTS, CDR2 YDEGEE. With V trimmed by 1 base and J by 2 bases, 14 bases remained unmatched. The CDR3 covers 18 residues. CDR3 region: CASSLRSGAGGTTYEQYF. CDR3 nucleotide sequence: TGTGCCAGCAGCTTGCGGTCCGGTGCGGGGGGAACTACCTACGAGCAGTACTTC. The full variable domain, completed using reference TRBV5-8 and TRBJ2-7, is EAGVTQSPTHLIKTRGQQATLRCSPISGHTSVYWYQQALGLGLQFLLWYDEGEERNRGNFPPRFSGRQFPNYSSELNVNALELEDSALYLCASSLRSGAGGTTYEQYFGPGTRLTVT.

CDR3 bases: TGTGCCAGCAGCTGGGGGACAGCTAGTGGAAACACCATATATTTT. Its translation is CASSWGTASGNTIYF. This chain uses TRBV5-4 with TRBJ1-3, with 7 bases matching TRBD1. Germline V gene data show CDR1 as SGHNT and CDR2 as YYREEE (reference sequence). The CDR3 is 15 amino acids. Trimming at V came to 3 bases and at J to 3 bases, leaving 6 bases not matched to a gene.

This sequence joins TRBV16 and TRBJ1-3; 8 bases are a match to TRBD1. Germline CDR1 KGHSY, CDR2 FQNENV. The CDR3 has 14 amino acids. The trim removed 3 bases at V and 4 bases at J, leaving 2 bases unmatched. Here the CDR3 DNA reads TGTGCCAGCAGCCACGACAGGGGAGGAAACACCATATATTTT. Translation gives CASSHDRGGNTIYF.

The chain recombines TRBV7-9 with TRBJ2-3, with 7 bases matching TRBD1. The CDR3 totals 16 residues. Germline CDR1 reads SEHNR; CDR2 reads FQNEAQ (reference sequence). The ends lost 5 bases at V and 4 bases at J; junction bases unmatched: 12. CDR3: CASSVLFGTEPDTQYF. CDR3 nucleotides: TGTGCCAGCAGCGTGCTATTCGGGACAGAACCAGATACGCAGTATTTT.

The count of this clone is one. The chain joins TRBV5-1 to TRBJ1-1, with 12 bases aligning to TRBD1. Germline CDR1 and CDR2: SGHRS and YFSETQ. Losses at the gene ends were 4 bases for V and 5 bases for J; bases not matched to a gene: 6. The CDR3 is 15 residues long. CDR3 in amino acids: CASSPGQGAGTEAFF. In DNA, the CDR3 is TGCGCCAGCAGCCCGGGACAGGGGGCGGGAACTGAAGCTTTCTTT.

The chain combines TRBV15 with TRBJ1-2; tentatively, D is TRBD1 (6 bases). The V and J ends lost 0 bases and 4 bases respectively, with 21 bases between them. Germline V gene sequence: CDR1 LNHNV, CDR2 YYDKDF (reference sequence). This CDR3 region has 18 residues. The CDR3 coding sequence is TGTGCCACCAGCAGAGACCCGCCCGAGGGGGAAGCTCTCTATGGCTACACCTTC. It specifies CATSRDPPEGEALYGYTF.

For the CDR3, the DNA is TGCGCCAGCAGCTTCGGCGGGGGTGGCAATGAGCAGTTCTTC. Protein product: CASSFGGGGNEQFF. V gene TRBV5-1 combines with J gene TRBJ2-1; 7 positions match TRBD2. This CDR3 is built from 14 residues. J gave up 6 bases and V 2 bases, and 5 bases lay outside the gene matches. The germline gives CDR1 SGHRS, CDR2 YFSETQ.

The chain carries TRBV13 and TRBJ1-5, with no clear D. V shed 1 base and J shed 4 bases, with 5 bases lying between them. Germline lookup yields CDR1 PRHDT and CDR2 FYEKMQ (reference sequence). This CDR3 region has 13 residues. The CDR3 loop reads CASSLAGNQPQHF. The CDR3, as DNA: TGTGCCAGCAGCTTAGCCGGGAATCAGCCCCAGCATTTT.

The chain is built from TRBV5-6 and TRBJ2-5; D is unclear. The length of the CDR3 is 14 residues. In germline, CDR1 is SGHDT, CDR2 YYEEEE. The germline V and J ends were trimmed by 4 bases and 1 base, with 11 bases remaining between them. This chain's CDR3 is CASSPTTGQETQYF. Here the CDR3 DNA reads TGTGCCAGCAGCCCGACAACTGGCCAAGAGACCCAGTACTTC.

The CDR3, as DNA: TGTGCCAGCGGTTGGGGAGGCGGAGGCCTTTATGGCTACACCTTC. Protein: CASGWGGGGLYGYTF. This chain joins TRBV2 and TRBJ1-2; D is ambiguous. CDR1 is SNHLY, CDR2 FYNNEI, per germline. The CDR3 loop spans 15 amino acids. The V end was cut by 8 bases, the J end by 5 bases, with 21 bases between.

This clone was seen just once. J is TRBJ1-4 and V is TRBV5-1, with D perhaps matching TRBD1 (6 bases). The CDR3 is made up of 14 amino acids. The V end lost 0 bases, the J end lost 13 bases, and 16 bases lay between the germline ends. The germline V gene encodes CDR1 SGHRS and CDR2 YFSETQ. CDR3 nucleotides: TGCGCCAGCAGCTTGGAAGCCAGCCAAGGGGGACTGTTTTTT. Its translation: CASSLEASQGGLFF.

The chain combines TRBV27 with TRBJ2-1; the match to TRBD2 covers 14 bases. V lost 6 bases to trimming and J lost 6 bases; unmatched junction nucleotides: 13. This CDR3 is built from 18 residues. Germline V lookup: CDR1 MNHEY, CDR2 SMNVEV (reference sequence). The CDR3, as DNA: TGTGCCAGCAGCCCGACTAGCGGGGGGGCCAACGCGGCCAATGAGCAGTTCTTC. This sequence encodes CASSPTSGGANAANEQFF.

The chain links TRBV6-1 to TRBJ2-1, with 8 bases lining up with TRBD2. The junction had 11 bases not matched to a gene; V was cut back by 5 bases and J by 8 bases. The CDR3 is made up of 15 amino acids. The germline CDR1 and CDR2 sequences are MNHNS and SASEGT. In DNA form, the CDR3 reads TGTGCCAGCAGTCACCAGACCGGGGGGGCTGATGAGCAGTTCTTC. Amino acids: CASSHQTGGADEQFF.

V and J are TRBV9 and TRBJ2-3; a possible D gene is TRBD1 (5 bases). The CDR3 has 10 amino acids. The germline V gene encodes CDR1 SGDLS and CDR2 YYNGEE. Trimming left V 6 bases short and J 6 bases short, with 5 bases between. The CDR3 spells CASKGDTQYF. The CDR3 DNA reads TGTGCCAGCAAGGGGGATACGCAGTATTTT.

V gene TRBV5-5 combines with J gene TRBJ1-4; the match to TRBD1 covers 7 bases. V lost 6 bases and J lost 0; bases outside the gene matches: 8. From germline, CDR1 is SGHKS and CDR2 YYEKEE (reference sequence). The CDR3 is 16 amino acids. The CDR3 is CASTPGTDPTNEKLFF. The CDR3 nucleotides read TGTGCCAGCACACCAGGGACAGACCCAACTAATGAAAAACTGTTTTTT.

CDR3 region: CASNSLGVGELFSYEQYF. The CDR3 DNA reads TGTGCCAGCAACAGCTTAGGAGTGGGAGAGCTCTTCTCCTACGAGCAGTACTTC. The chain joins TRBV11-2 to TRBJ2-7, with a tentative D call TRBD2 (5 bases). The CDR3 totals 18 residues. Trimming took off 7 bases at V and 0 bases at J, with 25 bases between the two ends. CDR1 and CDR2 (germline): SGHAT, FQNNGV.